Listed here are 5 T cell receptor beta chains from one sample, sequenced in a study of vaccination effects on CD4 cells after COVID-19. Here immunoSEQ multiplex PCR was the method, and the copy in TCRdb shows in-frame clones only, minus some. Of some 69,000 clones listed, about 74% were seen once; the top ten hold 1.5% to 1.8%. With the ViraFEST assay, the study expanded antigen-specific CD4+ T cells using viral peptide pools, then sequenced them. Subsequent to a culture period of 10 to 11 days, CD4+ T cells were isolated. Two-dose BNT162b2 or mRNA-1273 vaccination was given to participants. Their antigens remain unidentified. Specimen: CD4+ T cells from PBMCs cultured with HCoV-229E spike peptides, collected after COVID-19 vaccination. All receptors come from a human donor who received a COVID-19 vaccine.

The V call is TRBV18, the J call TRBJ1-4, with a tentative D call TRBD1 (5 bases). Per germline, CDR1 KGHSH and CDR2 LQKENI. Trimming stripped 2 bases from V and 7 bases from J, with 11 bases between. The CDR3 covers 14 residues. For the CDR3, the DNA is TGTGCCAGCTCACCAGGACCCGGGGGTGAAAAACTGTTTTTT. Amino acid sequence: CASSPGPGGEKLFF.

This clone was counted between two and nine times. The rearrangement links TRBV7-9 to TRBJ2-1; 10 positions match TRBD2. After removal of 2 bases from V and 7 bases from J, the junction contained 5 bases not matched to a gene. The germline V gene encodes CDR1 SEHNR and CDR2 FQNEAQ (reference sequence). The CDR3 contains 15 residues. The CDR3 bases are TGTGCCAGCAGCTTAACTAGCGGGGCAGGGAATGAGCAGTTCTTC. Translated: CASSLTSGAGNEQFF. Looking up the rest from reference TRBV7-9 and TRBJ2-1 gives the full variable domain: DTGVSQNPRHKITKRGQNVTFRCDPISEHNRLYWYRQTLGQGPEFLTYFQNEAQLEKSRLLSDRFSAERPKGSFSTLEIQRTEQGDSAMYLCASSLTSGAGNEQFFGPGTRLTVL.

The gene calls are TRBV10-3 and TRBJ2-1, with D perhaps being TRBD1 or TRBD2 (5 bases each). Germline assignment: CDR1 ENHRY and CDR2 SYGVKD. This CDR3 is 11 amino acids long. V was trimmed by 2 bases and J by 15 bases, leaving 11 bases between them. In DNA, the CDR3 is TGTGCCATCAGTGAGCGGGGCAAGGCGTTCTTC. Protein product: CAISERGKAFF.

This clone has only a few counts. V usage is TRBV19 and J usage is TRBJ2-7; D remains unclear. Germline loops: CDR1 LNHDA, CDR2 SQIVND (reference sequence). CDR3 size: 14 residues. With 5 bases removed from V and 6 bases from J, the gap between germline ends came to 17 bases. CDR3 residues: CASSQVPMVGEQYV. DNA for the CDR3: TGTGCCAGTAGTCAGGTCCCGATGGTCGGCGAGCAGTACGTC.

The CDR3 is CASRYTGPSNQPQHF. The CDR3 coding sequence is TGTGCCAGCAGGTACACAGGGCCTAGCAATCAGCCCCAGCATTTT. The chain joins TRBV6-2 or TRBV6-3 to TRBJ1-5, with D possibly matching TRBD1 (6 bases). V lost 6 bases to trimming and J lost 0 bases, with 12 bases between them. The CDR3 totals 15 residues. The germline gives CDR1 MNHEY, CDR2 SVGEGT.